This TCR beta chain originates from a study of shared clonotypes between healthy human individuals (dated by TCRdb to about 2020). Concerning the study at large: The cohort included three men and a couple of women between 18 and 49 years of age. Leukapheresis yielded between about 0.9 and 10 billion PBMCs per donor. To estimate repertoire size and how much clonotype sharing occurs between individuals, the study deeply sequenced the blood TCR repertoires of 4 to 6 healthy adults. To increase sequencing depth and limit assay-specific biases, different laboratories used diverse techniques to prepare libraries and sequence TCR repertoires. Study-wide conclusions, independent of this receptor: The small number of donors limited the genetic and exposure-history diversity represented. Sampling was restricted to blood, and TCR repertoires in tissues likely differ from the TCR repertoires found in blood. Pairwise subsampling led to the expectation that sequencing depth would affect the degree of clonotype sharing among donors.

On this clone: The specificity of this receptor is unknown. It has no much larger one-base neighbor in the sample; base qualities were not kept.

Using the deep immunoSEQ assay, TCR CDR3 regions were amplified from genomic DNA by multiplex PCR. Genomic DNA extracted from each cell subset was distributed evenly over all wells of several immunoSEQ 96-well plates, and each plate served as one replicate. For unsorted PBMC, 300 ng of genomic DNA, equivalent to around 33,000 T cell genomes, went into each replicate PCR. Ten immunoSEQ deep assay plates were used to sequence the unsorted PBMC genomic DNA. Purified libraries were measured with a Qubit 3.0 fluorometer, size-checked on a Bioanalyzer 2100, and measured again with the KAPA Library Quantification kit. Each immunoSEQ 96-well plate was sequenced on its own single-read 150-cycle Illumina NextSeq 550 flow cell. Processing in the source paper ran as follows. The immunoSEQ output contained only junctional sequences without quality scores, so filtering could not match that applied to full-length reads. Sequences were annotated with PyIR, a Python wrapper for IgBLAST v1.9, using IMGT germline references to assign V/J genes and CDR3. Reads with weak V/J assignments (E-value above 1e-6), missing CDR3, stop codons, out-of-frame junctions, or ambiguous translated residues were removed. A V3J clonotype was defined by an identical inferred V gene, J gene, and CDR3 amino acid sequence. To compute the percentage overlap between repertoires, the number of shared unique clonotypes was divided by the size of the smaller repertoire. Richness of each repertoire was evaluated using RTK rarefaction, the Chao1 estimator, and Recon v2.1 estimates of unobserved clonotypes. TCRdb provides this immuneACCESS table in a form limited to in-frame rearrangements. Some clones are lacking; in checked studies, under half of them reflect an unresolved V gene, and why the rest are absent is not known. V and J calls plus clone size are reproduced from that table; the DNA served to infer D and trimming. The sample contains some 96,000 clones, about 45% of them found a single time. Clones ranked in the top ten supply around 15% of the sample.

Taken from the germline V gene, the CDR1 and CDR2 loops are MDHEN and SYDVKM. Trimming takes 8 bases off V and 4 bases off J; junction bases not matched to a gene: 9. The CDR3 sequence holds 14 residues, the cysteine and phenylalanine included. Only the CDR3 region is kept as DNA, spanning 42 bases read in frame from base 1. Healthy HIV-negative adults with no recently reported acute infections or vaccinations were included as donors. Every donor was a Caucasian adult residing in Nashville, Tennessee, USA. For unsorted samples, tens of millions of PBMCs were counted and genomic DNA was extracted with the QIAamp DNA Blood Mini kit. Blood was collected by leukapheresis, and PBMCs were isolated by Ficoll-Histopaque density gradient centrifugation and then cryopreserved in liquid nitrogen vapor phase.

This receptor chain uses TRBV28 and TRBJ2-7; 9 central nucleotides agree with TRBD2. Source material: PBMCs. This receptor was taken from a woman between 40 and 50 years old in good health. Some clones in this sample may be carry-over from other donors' samples. At the DNA level, the sequence is TGTGCCAGCCTGCCCGGGACTAGCAATTACGAGCAGTACTTC. Its product reads: CASLPGTSNYEQYF. When the CDR3 is completed using the reference TRBV28 and TRBJ2-7 genes on either side, the full variable domain is DVKVTQSSRYLVKRTGEKVFLECVQDMDHENMFWYRQDPGLGLRLIYFSYDVKMKEKGDIPEGYSVSREKKERFSLILESASTNQTSMYLCASLPGTSNYEQYFGPGTRLTVT.